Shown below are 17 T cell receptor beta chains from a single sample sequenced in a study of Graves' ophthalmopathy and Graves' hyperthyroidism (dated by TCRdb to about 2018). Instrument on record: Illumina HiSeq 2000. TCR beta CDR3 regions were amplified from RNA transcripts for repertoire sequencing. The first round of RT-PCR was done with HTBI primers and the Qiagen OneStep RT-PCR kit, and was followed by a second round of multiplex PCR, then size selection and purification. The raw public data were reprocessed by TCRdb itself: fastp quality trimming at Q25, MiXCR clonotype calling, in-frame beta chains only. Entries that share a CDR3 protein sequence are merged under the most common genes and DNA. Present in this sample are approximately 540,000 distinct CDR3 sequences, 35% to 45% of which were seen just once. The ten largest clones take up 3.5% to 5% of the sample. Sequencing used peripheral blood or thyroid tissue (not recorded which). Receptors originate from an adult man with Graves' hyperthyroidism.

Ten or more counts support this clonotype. CDR3 nucleotide sequence: TGTGCCAGCAGTGCCACAGGGCCGGCTAATGAAAAACTGTTTTTT. Translating gives CASSATGPANEKLFF. The chain couples TRBV2 to TRBJ1-4; tentatively, D is TRBD1 (6 bases). This CDR3 region has 15 residues. Trimming pared 4 bases from V and 3 bases from J, leaving 12 bases between. The germline gives CDR1 SNHLY, CDR2 FYNNEI.

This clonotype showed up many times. The CDR3 DNA sequence: TGTGCCAGCAGCGTAGGAGCGGGACAGCTGAACACTGAAGCTTTCTTT. Translation: CASSVGAGQLNTEAFF. V usage is TRBV9 and J usage is TRBJ1-1; 7 bases match TRBD1. CDR1 is SGDLS, CDR2 YYNGEE, per germline. The CDR3 consists of 16 residues. Trimming at V came to 0 bases and at J to 0 bases, leaving 5 bases not matched to a gene.

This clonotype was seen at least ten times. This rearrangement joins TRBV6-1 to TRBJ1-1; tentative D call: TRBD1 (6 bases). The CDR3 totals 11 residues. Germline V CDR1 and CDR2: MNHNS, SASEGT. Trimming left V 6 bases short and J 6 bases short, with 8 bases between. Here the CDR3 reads CASSRQAEAFF. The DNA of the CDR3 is TGTGCCAGCAGCAGACAGGCTGAAGCTTTCTTT.

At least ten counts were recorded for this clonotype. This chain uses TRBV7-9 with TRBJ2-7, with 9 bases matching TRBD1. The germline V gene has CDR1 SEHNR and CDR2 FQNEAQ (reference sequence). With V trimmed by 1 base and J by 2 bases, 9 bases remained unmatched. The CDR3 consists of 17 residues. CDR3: CASSLGHPGQGAYEQYF. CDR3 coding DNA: TGTGCCAGCAGCTTAGGGCATCCGGGACAGGGCGCCTACGAGCAGTACTTC.

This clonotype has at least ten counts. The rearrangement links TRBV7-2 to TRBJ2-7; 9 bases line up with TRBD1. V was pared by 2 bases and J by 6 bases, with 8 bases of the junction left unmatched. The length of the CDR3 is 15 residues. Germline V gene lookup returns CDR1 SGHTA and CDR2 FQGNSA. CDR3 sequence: CASSLSRTGEGEQYF. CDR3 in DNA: TGTGCCAGCAGCTTATCCCGGACAGGGGAGGGCGAGCAGTACTTC.

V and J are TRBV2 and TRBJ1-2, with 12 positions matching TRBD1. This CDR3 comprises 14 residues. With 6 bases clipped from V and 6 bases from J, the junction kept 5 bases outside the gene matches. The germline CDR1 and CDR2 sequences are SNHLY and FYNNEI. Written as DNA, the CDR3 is TGTGCCAGCAGCGTAGGGGACAGGGGGCATGGCTACACCTTC. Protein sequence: CASSVGDRGHGYTF.

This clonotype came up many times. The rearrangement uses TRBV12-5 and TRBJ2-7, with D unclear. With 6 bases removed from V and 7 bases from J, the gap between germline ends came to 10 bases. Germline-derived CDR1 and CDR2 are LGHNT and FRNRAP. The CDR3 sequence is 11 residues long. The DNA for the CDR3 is TGTGCTAGTGGCTACAGTGGTGAGCAGTACTTC. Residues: CASGYSGEQYF.

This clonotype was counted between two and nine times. The DNA for the CDR3 is TGCAGCGTTGAATACTGGGGGCGCCGGACCGGGGAGCTGTTTTTT. It specifies CSVEYWGRRTGELFF. The V call is TRBV29-1, the J call TRBJ2-2; D is possibly TRBD1 (6 bases). The germline V and J ends were trimmed by 2 bases and 5 bases, with 15 bases remaining between them. There are 15 residues in the CDR3. Germline-derived CDR1 and CDR2 are SQVTM and ANQGSEA.

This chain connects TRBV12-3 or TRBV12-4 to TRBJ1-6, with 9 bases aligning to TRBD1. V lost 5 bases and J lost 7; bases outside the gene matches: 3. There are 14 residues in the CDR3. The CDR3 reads CASSTGGRNSPLHF. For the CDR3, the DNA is TGTGCCAGCAGTACAGGGGGCAGGAATTCACCCCTCCACTTT.

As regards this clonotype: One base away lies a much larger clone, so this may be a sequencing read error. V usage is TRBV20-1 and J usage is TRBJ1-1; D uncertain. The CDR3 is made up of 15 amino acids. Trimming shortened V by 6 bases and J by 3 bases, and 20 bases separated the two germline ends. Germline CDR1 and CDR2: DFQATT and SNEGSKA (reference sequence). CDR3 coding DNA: TGCAGTGCCCTGGAAAGCTCGGGGATGGACACTGAAGCTTTCTTT. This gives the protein CSALESSGMDTEAFF.

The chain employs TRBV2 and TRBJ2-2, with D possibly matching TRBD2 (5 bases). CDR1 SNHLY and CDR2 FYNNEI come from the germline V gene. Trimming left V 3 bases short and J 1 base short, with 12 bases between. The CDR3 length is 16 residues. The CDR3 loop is CASSDWERLNTGELFF. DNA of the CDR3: TGTGCCAGCAGTGATTGGGAGCGGTTGAACACCGGGGAGCTGTTTTTT. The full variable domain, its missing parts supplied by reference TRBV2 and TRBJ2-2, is EPEVTQTPSHQVTQMGQEVILRCVPISNHLYFYWYRQILGQKVEFLVSFYNNEISEKSEIFDDQFSVERPDGSNFTLKIRSTKLEDSAMYFCASSDWERLNTGELFFGEGSRLTVL.

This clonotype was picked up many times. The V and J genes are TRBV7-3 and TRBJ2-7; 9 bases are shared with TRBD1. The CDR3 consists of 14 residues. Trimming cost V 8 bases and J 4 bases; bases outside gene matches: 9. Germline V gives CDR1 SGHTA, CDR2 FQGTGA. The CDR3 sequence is CASPLAGQGYEQYF. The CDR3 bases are TGTGCCAGCCCCTTAGCCGGACAGGGGTACGAGCAGTACTTC.

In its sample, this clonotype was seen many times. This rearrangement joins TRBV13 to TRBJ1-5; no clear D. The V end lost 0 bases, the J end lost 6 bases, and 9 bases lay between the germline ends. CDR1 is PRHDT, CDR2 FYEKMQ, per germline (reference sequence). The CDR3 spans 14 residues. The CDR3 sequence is CASSLGLDPQPQHF. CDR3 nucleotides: TGTGCCAGCAGCTTAGGACTAGATCCTCAGCCCCAGCATTTT.

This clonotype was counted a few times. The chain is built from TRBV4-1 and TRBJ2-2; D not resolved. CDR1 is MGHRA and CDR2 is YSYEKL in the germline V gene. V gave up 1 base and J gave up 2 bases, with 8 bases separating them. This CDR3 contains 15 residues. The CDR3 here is CASSQAAPNTGELFF. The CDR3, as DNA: TGCGCCAGCAGCCAAGCGGCCCCTAACACCGGGGAGCTGTTTTTT.

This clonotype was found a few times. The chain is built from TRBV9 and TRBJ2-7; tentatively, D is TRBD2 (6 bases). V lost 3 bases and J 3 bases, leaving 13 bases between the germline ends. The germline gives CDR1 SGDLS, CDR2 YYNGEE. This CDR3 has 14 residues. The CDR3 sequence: CASSETETSYEQYF. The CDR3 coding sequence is TGTGCCAGCAGCGAGACGGAGACTAGCTACGAGCAGTACTTC.

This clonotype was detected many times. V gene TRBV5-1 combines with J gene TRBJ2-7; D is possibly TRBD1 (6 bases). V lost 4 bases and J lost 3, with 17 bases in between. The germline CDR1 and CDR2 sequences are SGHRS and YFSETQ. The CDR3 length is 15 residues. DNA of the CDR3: TGCGCCAGCAGCCTCGGGACACTCTCCTTCTACGAGCAGTACTTC. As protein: CASSLGTLSFYEQYF.

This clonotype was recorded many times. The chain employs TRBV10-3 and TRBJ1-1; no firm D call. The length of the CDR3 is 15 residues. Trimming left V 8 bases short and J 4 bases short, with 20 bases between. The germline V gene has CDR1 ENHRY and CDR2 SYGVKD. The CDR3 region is CAISLEEGSGTEAFF. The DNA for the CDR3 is TGTGCCATCTCCCTAGAGGAGGGATCAGGCACTGAAGCTTTCTTT.